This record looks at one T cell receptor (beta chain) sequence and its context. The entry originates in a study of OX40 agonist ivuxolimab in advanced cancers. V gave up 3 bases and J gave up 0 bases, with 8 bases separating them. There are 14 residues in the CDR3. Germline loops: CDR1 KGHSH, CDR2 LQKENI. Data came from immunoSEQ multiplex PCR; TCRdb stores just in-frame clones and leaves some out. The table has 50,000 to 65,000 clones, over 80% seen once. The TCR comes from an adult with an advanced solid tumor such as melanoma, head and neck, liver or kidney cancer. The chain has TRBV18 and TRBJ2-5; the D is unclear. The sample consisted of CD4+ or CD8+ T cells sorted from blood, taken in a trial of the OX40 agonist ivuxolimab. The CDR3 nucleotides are TGTGCCAGCTCACCGTCGGTAAACCAAGAGACCCAGTACTTC. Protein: CASSPSVNQETQYF.